This T cell receptor (beta chain) was sequenced during a study of T cell repertoires in cytomegalovirus infection. The V and J ends lost 1 base and 0 bases respectively, with 10 bases between them. CDR3 length: 16 amino acids. Germline V CDR1 and CDR2: LGHNA, YSLEER. Each CDR3 protein gets one entry after TCRdb re-called the reads with MiXCR. Of around 540,000 distinct CDR3 sequences listed, roughly a third are singletons. In its sample, this clonotype was seen many times. Its antigen is not known. The V and J genes are TRBV4-3 and TRBJ2-4; D possibly corresponds to TRBD1 (5 bases). The sample consisted of cultured PBMCs, taken from culture after CMV antigen stimulation. The origin of this receptor is a human donor in good health (CMV status not recorded). Some clones in this sample may be carry-over from other donors' samples. CDR3 DNA: TGCGCCAGCAGCCAAGTTTCTAGGGGAGCCAAAAACATTCAGTACTTC. This translates into CASSQVSRGAKNIQYF.